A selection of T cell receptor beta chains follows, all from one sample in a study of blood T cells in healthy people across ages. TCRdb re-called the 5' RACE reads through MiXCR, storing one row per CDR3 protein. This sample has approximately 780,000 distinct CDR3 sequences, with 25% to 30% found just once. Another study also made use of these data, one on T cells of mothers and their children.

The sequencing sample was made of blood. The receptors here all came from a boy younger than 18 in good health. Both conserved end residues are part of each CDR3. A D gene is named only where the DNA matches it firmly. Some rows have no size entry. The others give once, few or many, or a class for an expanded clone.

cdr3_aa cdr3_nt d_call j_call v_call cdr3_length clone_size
CASSYGGGGQPQHF TGTGCCAGCAGTTACGGAGGGGGCGGTCAGCCCCAGCATTTT TRBD1 TRBJ1-5 TRBV6-5 14 many
CASSPQDGRNIQYF TGTGCCAGCTCACCACAGGACGGAAGGAACATTCAGTACTTC NA TRBJ2-4 TRBV18 14 NA
CASSPGKFDYEQYF TGCGCCAGCAGCCCCGGGAAGTTCGACTACGAGCAGTACTTC NA TRBJ2-7 TRBV23-1 14 NA
CASSLSLGRSTKNIQYF TGTGCCAGCAGCTTAAGCCTGGGGCGGTCGACCAAAAACATTCAGTACTTC NA TRBJ2-4 TRBV7-6 17 NA
CASSWDRGGNYGYTF TGTGCCAGCAGCTGGGACAGGGGGGGAAACTATGGCTACACCTTC TRBD1 TRBJ1-2 TRBV11-2 15 NA
CSARDGQGGTGELFF TGCAGTGCTAGAGATGGGCAGGGGGGCACCGGGGAGCTGTTTTTT NA TRBJ2-2 TRBV20-1 15 few
CASSFSLRDPVETQYF TGTGCCAGCAGCTTCTCCCTTCGCGACCCCGTCGAGACCCAGTACTTC NA TRBJ2-5 TRBV9 16 NA
CASSPAGDRGGYTF TGTGCCAGCAGTCCCGCGGGGGACCGCGGCGGCTACACCTTC NA TRBJ1-2 TRBV6-2/TRBV6-3 14 NA
CASTPEQGSAKNIQYF TGTGCCAGCACCCCAGAGCAGGGCTCTGCCAAAAACATTCAGTACTTC NA TRBJ2-4 TRBV28 16 NA
CASSLYRGNSYEQYF TGCGCCAGCAGCTTGTATCGGGGGAACTCCTACGAGCAGTACTTC NA TRBJ2-7 TRBV5-1 15 NA
CASSLTVLNEKLFF TGCGCCAGCAGCCTAACAGTCTTAAATGAAAAACTGTTTTTT NA TRBJ1-4 TRBV4-3 14 NA
CASSPMISQGLNEKLFF TGTGCCAGCAGCCCAATGATCTCTCAGGGACTTAATGAAAAACTGTTTTTT NA TRBJ1-4 TRBV7-9 17 NA
CASSLSVGANYGYTF TGCGCCAGCAGCTTGAGCGTGGGAGCTAACTATGGCTACACCTTC NA TRBJ1-2 TRBV5-1 15 NA
CSARGGGGNIQYF TGCAGTGCGAGAGGGGGCGGTGGAAACATTCAGTACTTC TRBD1 TRBJ2-4 TRBV20-1 13 NA
CASSFRDGPYEQYF TGTGCCAGCAGTTTCCGGGACGGACCCTACGAGCAGTACTTC NA TRBJ2-7 TRBV12-3/TRBV12-4 14 NA
CSLRGRGTYNEQFF TGCAGCCTCCGGGGGCGGGGTACCTACAATGAGCAGTTCTTC NA TRBJ2-1 TRBV20-1 14 NA
CASGGPITPNVLTF TGTGCCAGCGGCGGGCCAATTACCCCCAACGTCCTGACTTTC NA TRBJ2-6 TRBV25-1 14 NA
CAISESNVEAFF TGTGCCATCAGTGAGTCGAATGTGGAAGCTTTCTTT NA TRBJ1-1 TRBV10-3 12 NA
CASSVGAGAYNEQFF TGTGCCAGCAGCGTAGGAGCGGGGGCCTACAATGAGCAGTTCTTC TRBD2 TRBJ2-1 TRBV9 15 NA
CASSPTFRRELFF TGTGCCAGCAGCCCGACATTCCGGAGGGAGCTGTTTTTT NA TRBJ2-2 TRBV5-5 13 few
CATSDPDRPTGELFF TGTGCCACCAGTGATCCCGACAGACCCACCGGGGAGCTGTTTTTT NA TRBJ2-2 TRBV24-1 15 NA
CASSPKLLSSGETQYF TGTGCCAGCTCACCAAAACTCCTATCATCCGGCGAGACCCAGTACTTC NA TRBJ2-5 TRBV18 16 NA
CASSNVETGTGANVLTF TGTGCCAGCAGCAACGTCGAAACAGGGACTGGGGCCAACGTCCTGACTTTC NA TRBJ2-6 TRBV7-9 17 NA
CASSAAGAGGNTIYF TGTGCCAGCAGTGCCGCGGGGGCGGGTGGAAACACCATATATTTT NA TRBJ1-3 TRBV28 15 NA
CAWTRQGSFYEQYF TGTGCCTGGACAAGGCAGGGGAGTTTCTACGAGCAGTACTTC NA TRBJ2-7 TRBV30 14 few
CASSGGRSPVKNIQYF TGTGCCAGCAGCGGGGGACGGAGTCCAGTTAAAAACATTCAGTACTTC NA TRBJ2-4 TRBV11-2 16 few
CASSRSEEETQYF TGTGCCAGCAGCCGATCAGAGGAAGAGACCCAGTACTTC NA TRBJ2-5 TRBV7-2 13 NA
CASSTRVSSYNEQFF TGTGCCAGCAGCACCAGGGTGTCTAGCTACAATGAGCAGTTCTTC NA TRBJ2-1 TRBV9 15 NA